The 27 T cell receptor beta chains below come from one sample, sequenced in a study of blood T cells in healthy people across ages. Primers used in a second PCR of about 7 to 11 cycles were a sample-barcoded 5' primer and a J-beta primer mix. TCRdb reprocessed the 5' RACE reads with MiXCR, giving one entry per CDR3 protein. The sample yields about 900,000 distinct CDR3 sequences, roughly 60% seen once. Sequencing used blood. The origin of the receptors is a man aged 30-40 years in good health.

Only a few counts were recorded for this clonotype. The chain uses TRBV12-3 or TRBV12-4 and TRBJ2-4, with a tentative D call TRBD2 (6 bases). The J call is in doubt because the DNA end fits TRBJ2-7 better. There are 15 residues in the CDR3. As DNA, the CDR3 is TGTGCCAGCAGTCCATGGGGGGTTAGTTTAGACGAGCAGTACTTC. Its protein is CASSPWGVSLDEQYF.

This chain connects TRBV5-1 to TRBJ2-5, with TRBD1 identical over 7 bases. Germline trimming cut 6 bases from V and 0 bases from J; bases unmatched to any gene: 11. This CDR3 region has 16 residues. The germline V gene encodes CDR1 SGHRS and CDR2 YFSETQ. DNA for the CDR3: TGCGCCAGCACGGTGGGGACAGCCGGAAACCAAGAGACCCAGTACTTC. It yields the protein CASTVGTAGNQETQYF.

The rearrangement links TRBV12-3 or TRBV12-4 to TRBJ2-1; D is possibly TRBD1 (6 bases). CDR3 size: 11 residues. V gave up 1 base and J gave up 15 bases, with 10 bases separating them. The CDR3, as DNA: TGTGCCAGCAGTTTAGGAGGGGACATGTTCTTC. Translation: CASSLGGDMFF.

The chain recombines TRBV29-1 with TRBJ1-1; no reliable D call. The CDR3 sequence is 12 residues long. Per the germline V gene, CDR1 is SQVTM and CDR2 is ANQGSEA. The V and J ends lost 6 bases and 6 bases respectively, with 14 bases between them. Here the CDR3 DNA reads TGCAGCGTAAGGGTATCGGGGTCTGAAGCTTTCTTT. This translates into CSVRVSGSEAFF.

The V gene is TRBV11-2, the J gene TRBJ2-7; 8 positions agree with TRBD1. The ends lost 5 bases at V and 6 bases at J; junction bases unmatched: 12. This CDR3 region has 15 residues. The germline V gene encodes CDR1 SGHAT and CDR2 FQNNGV. The CDR3 nucleotides are TGTGCCAGCAGCCTCGACTCAGGGGGCTTCGGCGAGCAGTACTTC. The encoded protein is CASSLDSGGFGEQYF.

This clonotype was seen a few times. V gene TRBV4-2 combines with J gene TRBJ2-5, with D perhaps matching TRBD1 (6 bases). The DNA end lines up better with TRBJ2-7; the J call may be wrong. The CDR3 runs to 17 residues. Germline assignment: CDR1 LGHNA and CDR2 YNFKEQ. CDR3 in DNA: TGTGCCAGCAGCCAAGTTCCACTAAAACAGGGACCTTACGAGCAGTACTTC. Its translation is CASSQVPLKQGPYEQYF.

This sequence joins TRBV29-1 and TRBJ2-3, with D uncertain. This CDR3 has 13 residues. The germline gives CDR1 SQVTM, CDR2 ANQGSEA. The V and J ends lost 2 bases and 2 bases respectively, with 8 bases between them. The CDR3 DNA follows: TGCAGCGTTGAAACCCTGAACACAGATACGCAGTATTTT. Translation gives CSVETLNTDTQYF.

The CDR3 DNA reads TGCAGTGCTAGCGCGTCCCTTTACAATGAGCAGTTCTTC. It translates to CSASASLYNEQFF. The chain carries TRBV20-1 and TRBJ2-1; unclear D gene. V was clipped by 3 bases and J by 4 bases, with 10 bases between them. Germline lookup yields CDR1 DFQATT and CDR2 SNEGSKA (reference sequence). This CDR3 comprises 13 residues.

DNA for the CDR3: TGCAGCGTTATGGGGGGATTGGACCGCGATTACAATGAGCAGTTCTTC. This gives the protein CSVMGGLDRDYNEQFF. The chain employs TRBV29-1 and TRBJ2-1; D is perhaps TRBD2 (6 bases). The germline gives CDR1 SQVTM, CDR2 ANQGSEA. V was cut by 5 bases and J by 4 bases, with 21 bases left in between. CDR3 length: 16 amino acids.

This clonotype was detected a few times. The genes are TRBV7-3 and TRBJ2-1; D is undetermined. This CDR3 contains 13 residues. Germline assignment: CDR1 SGHTA and CDR2 FQGTGA. V lost 5 bases and J 9 bases, leaving 14 bases between the germline ends. For the CDR3, the DNA is TGTGCCAGCAGCCCGCAGCGTTCGGCTGAGCAGTTCTTC. Its translation is CASSPQRSAEQFF. Looking up the rest from reference TRBV7-3 and TRBJ2-1 gives the full variable domain: GAGVSQTPSNKVTEKGKYVELRCDPISGHTALYWYRQSLGQGPEFLIYFQGTGAADDSGLPNDRFFAVRPEGSVSTLKIQRTERGDSAVYLCASSPQRSAEQFFGPGTRLTVL.

This clonotype was seen only a few times. This chain joins TRBV28 and TRBJ1-2; the match to TRBD1 covers 7 bases. Germline CDR1 MDHEN, CDR2 SYDVKM. This CDR3 region has 13 residues. Losses at the gene ends were 6 bases for V and 5 bases for J; bases not matched to a gene: 6. CDR3 sequence reads: CASRETGKYGYTF. In DNA, the CDR3 is TGTGCCAGCAGGGAGACAGGGAAGTATGGCTACACCTTC.

The chain is built from TRBV20-1 and TRBJ2-3; D possibly corresponds to TRBD2 (5 bases). The CDR3 has 11 residues. From germline, CDR1 is DFQATT and CDR2 SNEGSKA (reference sequence). V lost 5 bases and J 14 bases, leaving 17 bases between the germline ends. The CDR3 here is CSAPSTRGAYF. The CDR3 DNA reads as TGCAGTGCTCCCTCGACCCGGGGTGCGTATTTT.

This clonotype was recorded a few times. The V gene is TRBV4-2, the J gene TRBJ2-3; tentatively, D is TRBD2 (6 bases). The ends were cut back, 1 base at V and 4 bases at J, with 15 bases in the middle. CDR3 length: 16 amino acids. The germline gives CDR1 LGHNA, CDR2 YNFKEQ. For the CDR3, the DNA is TGTGCCAGCAGCCAAGTCTTAGCGGAGGGGTCAGATACGCAGTATTTT. As protein: CASSQVLAEGSDTQYF.

V gene TRBV7-9 combines with J gene TRBJ2-5, with TRBD2 as a possible D gene (6 bases). The V end lost 8 bases, the J end lost 1 base, and 11 bases lay between the germline ends. In germline, CDR1 is SEHNR, CDR2 FQNEAQ (reference sequence). The length of the CDR3 is 13 residues. The CDR3 DNA reads TGTGCCAGCCTGCGGGGTATCCAAGAGACCCAGTACTTC. Translating it yields CASLRGIQETQYF. Drawing the rest from reference TRBV7-9 and TRBJ2-5, the complete variable domain is DTGVSQNPRHKITKRGQNVTFRCDPISEHNRLYWYRQTLGQGPEFLTYFQNEAQLEKSRLLSDRFSAERPKGSFSTLEIQRTEQGDSAMYLCASLRGIQETQYFGPGTRLLVL.

The chain combines TRBV28 with TRBJ2-1; 10 bases are shared with TRBD2. The V gene end was trimmed by 5 bases and the J gene end by 8 bases; junction bases not matched to a gene: 6. Germline V CDR1 and CDR2: MDHEN, SYDVKM. This CDR3 contains 14 residues. DNA of the CDR3: TGTGCCAGCAGTAGCGGGGGGGCAGGCGATGAGCAGTTCTTC. Its translation is CASSSGGAGDEQFF.

This clonotype was picked up a small number of times. This chain connects TRBV6-5 to TRBJ2-7, with 11 bases lining up with TRBD2. J was trimmed by 3 bases and V by 0 bases; bases with no gene match: 1. The CDR3 contains 15 residues. Per the germline V gene, CDR1 is MNHEY and CDR2 is SVGAGI. CDR3 coding DNA: TGTGCCAGCAGTTACTCTACTAGCGGGGGCTACGAGCAGTACTTC. Residues: CASSYSTSGGYEQYF.

V and J are TRBV2 and TRBJ2-4; D is unclear. The CDR3 runs 17 residues. CDR1 is SNHLY and CDR2 is FYNNEI in the germline V gene. V was shortened by 0 bases and J by 0 bases, with 12 bases between the two germline ends. In nucleotides, the CDR3 is TGTGCCAGCAGTGAAGCGCTTCGGGCACTAGCCAAAAACATTCAGTACTTC. It translates to CASSEALRALAKNIQYF. Looking up the rest from reference TRBV2 and TRBJ2-4 gives the full variable domain: EPEVTQTPSHQVTQMGQEVILRCVPISNHLYFYWYRQILGQKVEFLVSFYNNEISEKSEIFDDQFSVERPDGSNFTLKIRSTKLEDSAMYFCASSEALRALAKNIQYFGAGTRLSVL.

The chain links TRBV27 to TRBJ2-7; D is unresolved. CDR1 MNHEY and CDR2 SMNVEV come from the germline V gene (reference sequence). The CDR3 totals 11 residues. V was clipped by 8 bases and J by 5 bases, with 10 bases between them. The CDR3 DNA sequence: TGTGCCAGCTTACGGCTCCACGAGCAGTACTTC. It codes for CASLRLHEQYF.

The V and J genes are TRBV28 and TRBJ2-7; possibly TRBD2 for D (5 bases). The germline CDR1 and CDR2 sequences are MDHEN and SYDVKM. The CDR3 extends over 13 amino acids. The V and J ends lost 5 bases and 0 bases respectively, with 8 bases between them. CDR3 coding DNA: TGTGCCAGCAGTACAACTAGCTCCTACGAGCAGTACTTC. Protein: CASSTTSSYEQYF.

This clonotype was recorded at least ten times. V is TRBV4-2 and J is TRBJ2-7, with D unresolved. Germline assignment: CDR1 LGHNA and CDR2 YNFKEQ. This CDR3 is 15 amino acids long. Trimming took off 2 bases at V and 2 bases at J, with 13 bases between the two ends. The CDR3 here is CASSQSDGSTYEQYF. CDR3 nucleotides: TGTGCCAGCAGCCAATCGGACGGATCAACCTACGAGCAGTACTTC.

The CDR3 DNA sequence: TGCAGTGCTAGGACTTCTAGCGGCAGCTCCTACGAGCAGTACTTC. This sequence encodes CSARTSSGSSYEQYF. V gene TRBV20-1 combines with J gene TRBJ2-7; 7 positions agree with TRBD2. CDR3 length: 15 residues. V lost 3 bases, J lost 0 bases, and 8 bases stayed unmatched. Per the germline V gene, CDR1 is DFQATT and CDR2 is SNEGSKA (reference sequence).

V is TRBV20-1 and J is TRBJ2-2, with D hard to call. V was trimmed by 3 bases and J by 1 base, leaving 3 bases between them. The CDR3 is 12 residues long. Germline lookup yields CDR1 DFQATT and CDR2 SNEGSKA (reference sequence). The CDR3 sequence is CSASQNTGELFF. CDR3 nucleotide sequence: TGCAGTGCTAGTCAGAACACCGGGGAGCTGTTTTTT.

The rearrangement links TRBV28 to TRBJ2-7; 8 bases match TRBD1. The J segment lost 3 bases and the V segment lost 5 bases, leaving 9 bases of the junction unmatched. The germline gives CDR1 MDHEN, CDR2 SYDVKM. This CDR3 is built from 15 residues. The CDR3 sequence: CASSPATGADYEQYF. The CDR3 DNA is TGTGCCAGCAGTCCCGCGACAGGGGCGGACTACGAGCAGTACTTC. Complete variable domain (other parts from reference TRBV28 and TRBJ2-7): DVKVTQSSRYLVKRTGEKVFLECVQDMDHENMFWYRQDPGLGLRLIYFSYDVKMKEKGDIPEGYSVSREKKERFSLILESASTNQTSMYLCASSPATGADYEQYFGPGTRLTVT.

V is TRBV4-2 and J is TRBJ1-5; D call uncertain. The germline V gene encodes CDR1 LGHNA and CDR2 YNFKEQ. The CDR3 extends over 16 amino acids. V lost 1 base and J 5 bases, leaving 15 bases between the germline ends. In DNA, the CDR3 is TGTGCCAGCAGCCAAGGAGTAGGGATGTTGCATCAGCCCCAGCATTTT. Translating it yields CASSQGVGMLHQPQHF.

J is TRBJ2-1 and V is TRBV18; a weak D match, TRBD1 (6 bases). The CDR3 runs to 15 residues. Between the trimmed V and J ends, which lost 3 bases and 6 bases, there was a span of 15 bases. CDR1 and CDR2 (germline): KGHSH, LQKENI. CDR3 amino acids: CASSPQGTAGNEQFF. The CDR3 nucleotides are TGTGCCAGCTCACCCCAGGGGACCGCCGGCAATGAGCAGTTCTTC.

The genes are TRBV4-3 and TRBJ1-4; D remains ambiguous. Per germline, CDR1 LGHNA and CDR2 YSLEER. This CDR3 is 14 amino acids long. The V end lost 4 bases, the J end lost 11 bases, and 17 bases lay between the germline ends. The CDR3 loop is CASSPRTPPEKLFF. CDR3 coding DNA: TGCGCCAGCAGCCCCCGGACGCCCCCCGAGAAACTGTTTTTT.

J is TRBJ2-5 and V is TRBV7-2; a weak D match, TRBD1 (5 bases). The germline V gene has CDR1 SGHTA and CDR2 FQGNSA. V was trimmed by 6 bases and J by 2 bases, leaving 13 bases between them. The length of the CDR3 is 14 residues. This CDR3 is CASSFRGQQETQYF. DNA for the CDR3: TGTGCCAGCAGTTTTCGAGGACAACAAGAGACCCAGTACTTC.